The text below deals with one T cell receptor beta chain. The data belong to a study of blood T cell repertoires in COVID-19. Measured with immunoSEQ multiplex PCR; TCRdb has only the in-frame clones, and not every one. Of 200,000 to 300,000 clones in the sample, about four fifths were seen once. This clonotype was sampled from an elderly woman with acute or convalescent COVID-19. Sequencing used peripheral blood.

CDR3 sequence (DNA): TGTGCTAGTGGTATGGGACAGGGACCCTACGAGCAGTACTTC. Translated: CASGMGQGPYEQYF. The V call is TRBV12-5, the J call TRBJ2-7; 9 bases are shared with TRBD1. The V and J ends lost 5 bases and 2 bases, in that order; junction bases with no gene match: 4. This CDR3 is 14 amino acids long. Germline V CDR1 and CDR2: LGHNT, FRNRAP.